This section outlines one TCR beta chain sequence together with its context. The source of the sample is a study of cytomegalovirus exposure and HLA in healthy donors. Method: immunoSEQ multiplex PCR; TCRdb's copy keeps in-frame clones and lacks some. This table has 95,000 to 150,000 clones, around 94% appearing once. This CDR3 has 13 residues. Trimming took 6 bases from V and 6 from J, leaving 14 bases between them. Germline CDR1 is SGHTA and CDR2 is FQGNSA. The sample comprised PBMCs. The TCR was taken from a woman aged 18 to 35 in good health and CMV-seronegative. The gene calls are TRBV7-2 and TRBJ1-1, with D unclear. The CDR3 DNA follows: TGTGCCAGCAGGATCGACACAATCCCTGAAGCTTTCTTT. Translated, it gives CASRIDTIPEAFF.